The rows below give T cell receptor beta chains drawn from one sample of a study of a mutant IDH1 vaccine in newly diagnosed glioma. The data were produced by immunoSEQ multiplex PCR, yet TCRdb's version contains in-frame clones alone and is incomplete. The profile shows under 35,000 clones, around 80% of them singletons. This sample comprised PBMCs, obtained from a glioma patient treated with radiotherapy, temozolomide or both. The receptors derive from a man aged 30 to 45 with glioma. Both conserved end residues are part of each CDR3. D genes are given only for firm matches.

v_call: TRBV10-3; d_call: NA; cdr3_aa: CAIGRVAESYEQYF
v_call: TRBV15; d_call: TRBD1; cdr3_aa: CATSRERTGIANEKLFF
v_call: TRBV2; d_call: NA; cdr3_aa: CASSDPGGYTEAFF
v_call: TRBV5-1; d_call: TRBD1; cdr3_aa: CASSFLPTGTGGPDTQYF
v_call: TRBV11-2; d_call: NA; cdr3_aa: CASSPGFHEQYF
v_call: TRBV19; d_call: TRBD2; cdr3_aa: CASSIAGGQETQYF
v_call: TRBV30; d_call: NA; cdr3_aa: CAWSGQTQYF
v_call: TRBV10-1; d_call: NA; cdr3_aa: CASSESAGSFPYEQYF
v_call: TRBV5-4; d_call: NA; cdr3_aa: CASSEARGGTGYGYTF
v_call: TRBV30; d_call: TRBD1; cdr3_aa: CAWAIGTGAQRQYF
v_call: TRBV11-2; d_call: NA; cdr3_aa: CASSLAILGPNTEAFF
v_call: TRBV5-1; d_call: NA; cdr3_aa: CASSLAVGNTEAFF
v_call: TRBV5-6; d_call: TRBD1; cdr3_aa: CASRPPDRESNEQFF
v_call: TRBV6-6; d_call: NA; cdr3_aa: CASSYSAALQAFF
v_call: TRBV4-1; d_call: TRBD2; cdr3_aa: CASSQANMGLAGGSEQFF
v_call: TRBV4-2; d_call: TRBD1; cdr3_aa: CASSQDRAVAGANVLTF
v_call: TRBV5-6; d_call: TRBD1; cdr3_aa: CASSLGGGSTNEKLFF
v_call: TRBV5-1; d_call: NA; cdr3_aa: CASSLGQSGQPQHF
v_call: TRBV15; d_call: NA; cdr3_aa: CATSRKTGLGNEKLFF
v_call: TRBV6-1; d_call: NA; cdr3_aa: CASTKQGAYGYTF
v_call: TRBV5-1; d_call: NA; cdr3_aa: CASSIGRETQYF
v_call: TRBV9; d_call: NA; cdr3_aa: CASSVRPVDEKLFF
v_call: TRBV7-3; d_call: NA; cdr3_aa: CASSWGGEGSPLHF
v_call: TRBV4-3; d_call: NA; cdr3_aa: CASSQAVRGQPQHF
v_call: TRBV6-1; d_call: NA; cdr3_aa: CASSEYSSVYTF
v_call: TRBV4-1; d_call: NA; cdr3_aa: CASSQRSDNQPQHF
v_call: TRBV2; d_call: NA; cdr3_aa: CASSEAPRGAEAFF
v_call: TRBV27; d_call: TRBD2; cdr3_aa: CASSSGLAGGYTDTQYF
v_call: TRBV28; d_call: TRBD2; cdr3_aa: CASSLAGGPTREQYF
v_call: TRBV6-6; d_call: NA; cdr3_aa: CASSYSLADTIYF
v_call: TRBV2; d_call: NA; cdr3_aa: CASRGSGELFF
v_call: TRBV18; d_call: TRBD1; cdr3_aa: CASSPYDRESHGYTF
v_call: TRBV10-3; d_call: TRBD2; cdr3_aa: CAISVRTGGNEQFF
v_call: TRBV5-1; d_call: NA; cdr3_aa: CASSLARQNTEAFF
v_call: TRBV7-2; d_call: NA; cdr3_aa: CASSLGGGGTGELFF
v_call: TRBV2; d_call: NA; cdr3_aa: CASIPGTSPDTQYF
v_call: TRBV9; d_call: TRBD2; cdr3_aa: CASRSTGLANTGELFF
v_call: TRBV5-1; d_call: TRBD1; cdr3_aa: CASSPRQGEDEQYF
v_call: TRBV2; d_call: NA; cdr3_aa: CASSEGDRRNEQFF
v_call: TRBV7-2; d_call: NA; cdr3_aa: CASSRPRNNEQFF
v_call: TRBV2; d_call: TRBD2; cdr3_aa: CASSDVGGRARNEQFF
v_call: TRBV30; d_call: TRBD2; cdr3_aa: CAWSVRVGREWSRSYNEQFF
v_call: TRBV6-5; d_call: TRBD1; cdr3_aa: CASSYSSGGDSYEQYF
v_call: TRBV6-5; d_call: NA; cdr3_aa: CASSQDPLYGYTF
v_call: TRBV19; d_call: NA; cdr3_aa: CASSPPGDEIQPQHF
v_call: TRBV4-1; d_call: TRBD1; cdr3_aa: CASSQDPWDRATNYGYTF
v_call: TRBV30; d_call: NA; cdr3_aa: CAWSFTQRELFF
v_call: TRBV29-1; d_call: NA; cdr3_aa: CSVRWSSYNSPLHF
v_call: TRBV7-9; d_call: TRBD1; cdr3_aa: CASSPTGQGPAGYTF
v_call: TRBV7-2; d_call: TRBD1; cdr3_aa: CASRSDRGSRNIQYF
v_call: TRBV7-9; d_call: NA; cdr3_aa: CASSPESSNTGELFF
v_call: TRBV5-3; d_call: TRBD2; cdr3_aa: CARSLHGTSGRGEQYF
v_call: TRBV7-6; d_call: NA; cdr3_aa: CASSLRAGEGQNTEAFF